Listed here are 20 T cell receptor beta chains from one sample, sequenced in a study of cytomegalovirus exposure and HLA in healthy donors. In the PCR, 60 Vbeta and 13 Jbeta primers were used. Sequencing was performed with immunoSEQ multiplex PCR; in TCRdb, only in-frame clones are kept and a portion is missing. The sample holds 100,000 to 150,000 clones, 15% to 20% seen once. Sequences were obtained from PBMCs. The receptors shown here come from a female donor in good health and CMV-seropositive.

This clone was detected a few times. The chain recombines TRBV9 with TRBJ2-3; 9 nucleotides line up with TRBD1. Trimming took 4 bases from V and 2 from J; bases not matched to a gene: 11. The CDR3 runs to 17 residues. The germline V gene has CDR1 SGDLS and CDR2 YYNGEE. CDR3 nucleotide sequence: TGTGCCAGCAGCCAACAGGGGGCGGCTATCCCCACAGATACGCAGTATTTT. Protein: CASSQQGAAIPTDTQYF.

The chain carries TRBV5-1 and TRBJ2-3; 10 bases fit TRBD1. The CDR3 runs to 14 residues. Germline-derived CDR1 and CDR2 are SGHRS and YFSETQ. The V and J ends lost 4 bases and 4 bases, in that order; junction bases with no gene match: 3. CDR3 nucleotide sequence: TGCGCCAGCAGCACCGGACAGGGGGCAGATACGCAGTATTTT. This gives the protein CASSTGQGADTQYF.

This chain links TRBV10-3 with TRBJ1-2, with TRBD1 matching 7 bases. V lost 9 bases, J lost 0 bases, and 7 bases stayed unmatched. The CDR3 loop spans 14 amino acids. Per the germline V gene, CDR1 is ENHRY and CDR2 is SYGVKD. The CDR3 DNA reads TGTGCCATTCGCCGGGACAGTCCTAACTATGGCTACACCTTC. As protein: CAIRRDSPNYGYTF.

This clone was detected a few times. The CDR3 loop reads CASSTRVPRAIGANVLTF. In DNA, the CDR3 is TGTGCCAGTAGTACAAGGGTCCCCAGGGCCATTGGGGCCAACGTCCTGACTTTC. The chain uses TRBV19 and TRBJ2-6, with a possible D match to TRBD1 (5 bases). Germline V CDR1 and CDR2: LNHDA, SQIVND (reference sequence). V was clipped by 4 bases and J by 3 bases, with 19 bases between them. The CDR3 covers 18 residues. The variable domain in full, with the rest retrieved from reference TRBV19 and TRBJ2-6, is DGGITQSPKYLFRKEGQNVTLSCEQNLNHDAMYWYRQDPGQGLRLIYYSQIVNDFQKGDIAEGYSVSREKKESFPLTVTSAQKNPTAFYLCASSTRVPRAIGANVLTFGAGSRLTVL.

This clone was recorded a few times. For the CDR3, the DNA is TGCGCCAGCAGCTTGAACAGGGGGCGGGAGCAGTACTTC. Its translation is CASSLNRGREQYF. The gene calls are TRBV5-1 and TRBJ2-7; the match to TRBD1 covers 9 bases. Per the germline V gene, CDR1 is SGHRS and CDR2 is YFSETQ. V was clipped by 1 base and J by 7 bases; unmatched bases: 3. The CDR3 contains 13 residues.

This clone was recorded a few times. CDR3 DNA: TGTGCCATCAGCAAGACTAGCGGGAGTAACACAGATACGCAGTATTTT. Translation: CAISKTSGSNTDTQYF. The rearrangement joins TRBV10-3 to TRBJ2-3; TRBD2 aligns across 12 bases. Trimming at V came to 6 bases and at J to 2 bases, leaving 6 bases not matched to a gene. CDR1 ENHRY and CDR2 SYGVKD come from the germline V gene. CDR3 length: 16 amino acids.

This clone was recorded a few times. This chain links TRBV5-6 with TRBJ2-7; no firm D call. Trimming removed 0 bases from V and 2 bases from J, with 6 bases in between. Germline V CDR1 and CDR2: SGHDT, YYEEEE. CDR3 size: 13 residues. The DNA of the CDR3 is TGTGCCAGCAGCTTGGGACTTACCTACGAGCAGTACTTC. The encoded protein is CASSLGLTYEQYF.

In this sample, this clone turned up a few times. CDR3 region: CASSLGRSDEQYF. CDR3 DNA: TGCGCCAGCAGCTTGGGCAGGTCAGACGAGCAGTACTTC. This chain joins TRBV5-1 and TRBJ2-7, with no clear D. The CDR3 length is 13 residues. Deletions cut 0 bases from V and 5 bases from J, with 9 bases between. Germline CDR1 reads SGHRS; CDR2 reads YFSETQ.

This clone was counted between two and nine times. J is TRBJ1-2 and V is TRBV30; the D is unclear. CDR1 and CDR2 from the germline V gene are GTSNPN and SVGIG (reference sequence). This CDR3 region has 17 residues. V lost 8 bases and J 1 base, leaving 26 bases between the germline ends. CDR3 nucleotide sequence: TGTGCCCGGACCCTGACTCCTAAACTTACGGATAACTATGGCTACACCTTC. Its protein product is CARTLTPKLTDNYGYTF.

The rearrangement uses TRBV5-1 and TRBJ2-7; 7 nucleotides agree with TRBD1. The CDR3 loop spans 15 amino acids. The junction had 5 bases not matched to a gene; V was cut back by 2 bases and J by 0 bases. Germline CDR1 SGHRS, CDR2 YFSETQ. In DNA form, the CDR3 reads TGCGCCAGCAGCTTAGAGGCAGGGGGCTCCTACGAGCAGTACTTC. This encodes CASSLEAGGSYEQYF.

A few counts support this clone. The chain employs TRBV4-2 and TRBJ2-2; tentative D call: TRBD1 (5 bases). Germline loops: CDR1 LGHNA, CDR2 YNFKEQ. V lost 2 bases and J lost 2, with 12 bases in between. CDR3 size: 16 residues. The DNA for the CDR3 is TGTGCCAGCAGCCAAATACCCAGGGCTAACACCGGGGAGCTGTTTTTT. This translates into CASSQIPRANTGELFF.

This clone was recorded a few times. The rearrangement joins TRBV7-8 to TRBJ1-4; 7 bases match TRBD1. With V trimmed by 5 bases and J by 8 bases, 14 bases remained unmatched. The CDR3 totals 16 residues. Germline V gene data show CDR1 as SGHVS and CDR2 as FQNEAQ. CDR3 region: CASSKALGQRVEKLFF. The CDR3 nucleotides read TGTGCCAGCAGCAAAGCCTTGGGACAGAGGGTGGAAAAACTGTTTTTT. Based on the CDR3 plus reference TRBV7-8 and TRBJ1-4, the full variable domain is GAGVSQSPRYKVAKRGQDVALRCDPISGHVSLFWYQQALGQGPEFLTYFQNEAQLDKSGLPSDRFFAERPEGSVSTLKIQRTQQEDSAVYLCASSKALGQRVEKLFFGSGTQLSVL.

This chain uses TRBV7-9 with TRBJ1-2, with no clear D. The ends were cut back, 5 bases at V and 8 bases at J, with 15 bases in the middle. CDR3 length: 13 residues. The V gene's germline CDR1 is SEHNR and CDR2 FQNEAQ (reference sequence). In DNA, the CDR3 is TGTGCCAGCAGCCTAGACACCGATTTGGGCTACACCTTC. This sequence encodes CASSLDTDLGYTF.

Of note for this clone: The sample holds other DNA sequences that translate to the same CDR3. J is TRBJ2-1 and V is TRBV5-1; 7 bases align to TRBD2. Germline CDR1 reads SGHRS; CDR2 reads YFSETQ. This CDR3 is built from 17 residues. V shed 0 bases, J shed 0 bases, and the junction held 6 bases outside the gene matches. For the CDR3, the DNA is TGCGCCAGCAGCTTGGAGGCTAGCGGAGCCTCCTACAATGAGCAGTTCTTC. Translation: CASSLEASGASYNEQFF.

This chain's CDR3 is CASSKDRGRGAFF. As DNA, the CDR3 is TGTGCCAGCAGCAAGGACAGGGGGCGGGGGGCTTTCTTT. The V call is TRBV28, the J call TRBJ1-1, with 11 bases lining up with TRBD1. The trim removed 6 bases at V and 11 bases at J, leaving 8 bases unmatched. The CDR3 consists of 13 residues. Germline assignment: CDR1 MDHEN and CDR2 SYDVKM.

The chain links TRBV14 to TRBJ1-1, with D tentatively TRBD1 (5 bases). The CDR3 length is 13 residues. V lost 4 bases and J lost 6, with 12 bases in between. Per germline, CDR1 SGHDN and CDR2 FVKESK. CDR3 DNA: TGTGCCAGCAGCCGGGGCGGACTACCTGAAGCTTTCTTT. As protein: CASSRGGLPEAFF.

This clone was found once. The genes are TRBV4-1 and TRBJ2-7, with TRBD2 matching over 11 bases. Germline V gene sequence: CDR1 MGHRA, CDR2 YSYEKL. V trimming: 4 bases; J trimming: 0 bases; junction bases outside the gene matches: 2. The CDR3 covers 15 residues. CDR3 DNA: TGCGCCAGCAGCCGTAGCGGGAGGGACTCCTACGAGCAGTACTTC. Its translation: CASSRSGRDSYEQYF.

CDR3 region: CASSPAGDLFGEQYF. The DNA for the CDR3 is TGTGCCAGCAGCCCCGCAGGGGACCTCTTCGGCGAGCAGTACTTC. V gene TRBV13 combines with J gene TRBJ2-5; D may be TRBD1 (6 bases). The assigned J gene may be wrong: the sequence end matches TRBJ2-7 better. Per germline, CDR1 PRHDT and CDR2 FYEKMQ (reference sequence). The CDR3 contains 15 residues.

This clone was observed a few times. The chain is built from TRBV7-2 and TRBJ1-4; D unresolved. Trimming left V 2 bases short and J 0 bases short, with 7 bases between. Germline CDR1 reads SGHTA; CDR2 reads FQGNSA. The CDR3 is 15 amino acids. CDR3 in amino acids: CASSLFGSTNEKLFF. For the CDR3, the DNA is TGTGCCAGCAGCTTATTCGGTTCAACTAATGAAAAACTGTTTTTT.

The genes are TRBV6-5 and TRBJ2-1, with D perhaps TRBD1 (8 bases). V lost 1 base and J lost 7, with 17 bases in between. The germline V gene encodes CDR1 MNHEY and CDR2 SVGAGI. The CDR3 loop spans 16 amino acids. DNA of the CDR3: TGTGCCAGCAGTTACTTGGACAGGGAGGGTCGTAATGAGCAGTTCTTC. It codes for CASSYLDREGRNEQFF.